The 20 T cell receptor beta chains below all came from one sample that was sequenced in a study of CD8+ T cells in alopecia areata. RNA was extracted and reverse transcribed into cDNA as the sequencing template. Produced via immunoSEQ multiplex PCR; TCRdb's table is partial and in-frame only. The sample yields approximately 110,000 clones, without any singletons. Sequencing was done on a sample of lesional skin. These receptor sequences come from a C3H/HeJ mouse with alopecia areata. Mouse MHC haplotype: H2-k.

With respect to this clone: Gene names refer to mouse genes. The read ends 4 residues shy of where the CDR3 ends; the end is completed using the germline J gene. The chain couples TRBV13-3 to TRBJ2-7; D possibly corresponds to TRBD1 (6 bases). This CDR3 has 13 amino acids. Germline V CDR1 and CDR2: NNHDY, SYVADS. The sequenced part of the CDR3 DNA is TGTGCCAGCAGGAAGGCAGGGGAATAT. Translating gives CASRKAGEY. In full, the CDR3 reads CASRKAGEYEQYF.

Concerning this clone: Gene names follow the mouse nomenclature. This chain's CDR3 is CASSRISQGTEVFF. CDR3 DNA, as far as it was read: TGTGCTAGCAGTAGAATCTCACAGGGAACA. The J gene is TRBJ1-1, the V gene TRBV17, with D perhaps matching TRBD1 (6 bases). The read ends 4 residues before the CDR3 terminus; that terminus is restored from the germline J gene. CDR1 and CDR2 (germline): MNHDT, YYDKIL. The CDR3 runs to 14 residues.

In its sample, this clone was seen a few times. TCRdb's protein does not match the DNA translation at residue 14; the protein provided is translated from the DNA. Mouse gene names and germline throughout. The CDR3 extends 3 residues past the end of the read, so its final part is completed from the germline J gene. The chain uses TRBV13-3 and TRBJ1-3; 8 nucleotides line up with TRBD1. Germline V gives CDR1 NNHDY, CDR2 SYVADS. The CDR3 contains 17 residues. J gave up 3 bases and V 0 bases, and 8 bases lay outside the gene matches. CDR3 region: CASSDANRGKFGNTLYF. Incomplete CDR3 DNA: TGTGCCAGCAGTGATGCAAACAGGGGGAAATTTGGAAATACG.

Comments on this clone: Germline and genes here are mouse. Read sequence stops 4 residues before the CDR3 end, and the germline J gene provides the missing end. The rearrangement joins TRBV13-3 to TRBJ2-2; 10 nucleotides align to TRBD2. V shed 4 bases, J shed 3 bases, and the junction held 3 bases outside the gene matches. The CDR3 consists of 15 residues. The germline V gene has CDR1 NNHDY and CDR2 SYVADS. The CDR3 region is CASSLGGRDTGQLYF. CDR3 bases read: TGTGCCAGCAGTCTGGGGGGGCGGGACACCGGG. The whole variable domain, remainder taken from reference TRBV13-3 and TRBJ2-2, is EAAVTQSPRSKVAVTGGKVTLSCHQTNNHDYMYWYRQDTGHGLRLIHYSYVADSTEKGDIPDGYKASRPSQENFSLILELASLSQTAVYFCASSLGGRDTGQLYFGEGSKLTVL.

As concerns this clone: Genes here carry mouse names. This CDR3 is CASGGQGANTGQLYF. The DNA read from the CDR3 is TGTGCCAGCGGTGGACAGGGGGCAAACACCGGG. The V and J genes are TRBV13-2 and TRBJ2-2, with 9 bases identical to TRBD1. From the germline J gene comes the end of the CDR3, since the read stops 4 residues before it. The CDR3 is 15 amino acids. V trimming: 3 bases; J trimming: 0 bases; junction bases outside the gene matches: 0. CDR1 and CDR2 from the germline V gene are NNHNN and SYGAGS (reference sequence).

Remarks on this clone: The germline and genes are mouse ones. With the read ending 4 residues before the CDR3 end, the germline J gene is used to fill in that end. Distinct nucleotide sequences in the sample also encode this CDR3. V usage is TRBV13-3 and J usage is TRBJ1-1, with a weak D call TRBD1 (6 bases). The V end was cut by 5 bases, the J end by 0 bases, with 11 bases between. CDR1 NNHDY and CDR2 SYVADS come from the germline V gene. The length of the CDR3 is 14 residues. The CDR3 region is CASRPQGANTEVFF. CDR3 bases read: TGTGCCAGCAGGCCACAGGGTGCAAACACA.

In its sample, this clone was seen a few times. Germline and genes: mouse. The read terminates 4 residues ahead of where the CDR3 ends, so the germline J gene completes it. The genes are TRBV13-1 and TRBJ2-1; D perhaps matches TRBD2 (5 bases). CDR3 length: 13 amino acids. Looked up from germline, CDR1 is NSHNY and CDR2 is SYGAGN. Trimming removed 6 bases from V and 4 bases from J, with 11 bases in between. CDR3 sequence: CASNAGHYAEQFF. The CDR3 bases that were read are TGTGCCAGCAATGCTGGGCATTATGCT.

This clone was counted only a few times. Germline and genes here are mouse. The DNA ends 4 residues before the CDR3 does, and the rest of the CDR3 is filled in from the germline J gene. The chain recombines TRBV1 with TRBJ2-7; 12 bases line up with TRBD2. CDR3 length: 15 amino acids. Germline CDR1 is NSQYPW and CDR2 is LRSPGD (reference sequence). The CDR3 sequence is CTCSALDWGGYEQYF. Incomplete CDR3 DNA: TGCACCTGCAGTGCCCTGGACTGGGGGGGTTAT.

This clone was counted a few times. Gene names are the mouse ones. The CDR3 end is not reached by the read, which stops 4 residues before it; the germline J gene fills it in. The chain recombines TRBV19 with TRBJ2-5, with a tentative D call TRBD1 (7 bases). Trimming removed 6 bases from V and 3 bases from J, with 11 bases in between. CDR3 length equals 13 residues. The germline CDR1 and CDR2 sequences are FNHDT and SITEND (reference sequence). The sequenced CDR3 bases are TGTGCCAGCACCCAGGGGGGACAAGAC. It translates to CASTQGGQD. The entire CDR3 is CASTQGGQDTQYF.

This clone was seen more than once but under ten times. Each gene name is a mouse one. The read halts 4 residues ahead of the CDR3 end, with the missing end drawn from the germline J gene. The chain has TRBV13-3 and TRBJ2-7, with 12 positions matching TRBD2. CDR1 NNHDY and CDR2 SYVADS come from the germline V gene. CDR3 length: 15 residues. V shed 4 bases, J shed 2 bases, and the junction held 4 bases outside the gene matches. CDR3 residues: CASSPGLGGTYEQYF. The covered CDR3 bases are TGTGCCAGCAGTCCGGGACTGGGGGGTACCTAT.

This clone has just a few counts. The gene symbols are mouse symbols. The read terminates 4 residues ahead of where the CDR3 ends, so the germline J gene completes it. This sequence joins TRBV17 and TRBJ2-1; TRBD1 matches at 8 bases. Per the germline V gene, CDR1 is MNHDT and CDR2 is YYDKIL. V shed 0 bases and J 2 bases; nucleotides not matched to a gene: 3. This CDR3 spans 16 amino acids. CDR3 bases read: TGTGCTAGCAGTAGAGATTTGACAGGGGACTATGCT. Amino acid sequence: CASSRDLTGDYA. The entire CDR3 is CASSRDLTGDYAEQFF.

For this clone: The germline and genes are mouse ones. The sequence runs out 4 residues before the end of the CDR3; the remainder is reconstructed from the germline J gene. The chain combines TRBV1 with TRBJ2-5, with 10 bases identical to TRBD2. The CDR3 is 15 amino acids. Germline V gene sequence: CDR1 NSQYPW, CDR2 LRSPGD (reference sequence). This CDR3 is CTCSAEDWGKDTQYF. The CDR3 bases that were read are TGCACCTGCAGTGCAGAGGACTGGGGGAAAGAC.

Concerning this clone itself: Gene labels here are mouse ones. The read is 4 residues too short to cover the CDR3 end, so that end is filled in from the germline J gene. V is TRBV1 and J is TRBJ1-2; TRBD1 matches 10 bases. Germline V gives CDR1 NSQYPW, CDR2 LRSPGD (reference sequence). This CDR3 contains 17 residues. The CDR3 here is CTCSAPSGTGAGSDYTF. The DNA read from the CDR3 is TGCACCTGCAGTGCTCCTTCCGGGACAGGGGCGGGGTCC.

On this clone: Gene and germline names: mouse. The DNA ends 4 residues before the CDR3 does, and the rest of the CDR3 is filled in from the germline J gene. The chain uses TRBV19 and TRBJ2-1; 10 bases agree with TRBD2. The CDR3 has 13 amino acids. Germline V gene lookup returns CDR1 FNHDT and CDR2 SITEND (reference sequence). Partial CDR3 DNA: TGTGCCAGCACGACTGGGGGGCTAGCT. Amino acids: CASTTGGLA. The complete CDR3 protein is CASTTGGLAEQFF.

This clone was counted a few times. The TCRdb protein and the DNA translation do not line up at residue 13; the protein shown here was made by translating the DNA. The gene names here belong to mouse. Read data end 3 residues before the CDR3 end; the end is taken from the germline J gene. The chain links TRBV16 to TRBJ1-3; 7 positions agree with TRBD1. This CDR3 contains 16 residues. Germline-derived CDR1 and CDR2 are SGHSA and FRNQAP. The V gene end was trimmed by 1 base and the J gene end by 3 bases; junction bases not matched to a gene: 6. This chain's CDR3 is CASSLGQGGDGNTLYF. The CDR3 bases that were read are TGTGCAAGCAGCTTAGGACAGGGAGGTGATGGAAATACG.

A note on this clone: Each gene name is a mouse one. Read sequence stops 4 residues before the CDR3 end, and the germline J gene provides the missing end. This chain links TRBV19 with TRBJ1-2; 7 bases align to TRBD1. This CDR3 comprises 15 residues. CDR1 and CDR2 (germline): FNHDT, SITEND (reference sequence). The ends lost 2 bases at V and 0 bases at J; junction bases unmatched: 4. CDR3 amino acids: CASSISQGANSDYTF. CDR3 bases read: TGTGCCAGCAGTATCAGCCAGGGGGCAAACTCC.

Details on this clone: Gene names follow the mouse nomenclature. CDR3 protein: CASSETGWDAETLYF. CDR3 bases read: TGTGCCAGCAGTGAGACAGGGTGGGATGCAGAA. This rearrangement joins TRBV13-1 to TRBJ2-3; 7 bases align to TRBD1. The CDR3 goes on 4 residues after the read ends, and that part is filled in from the germline J gene. With V trimmed by 2 bases and J by 2 bases, 5 bases remained unmatched. Germline CDR1 NSHNY, CDR2 SYGAGN. This CDR3 has 15 amino acids.

To note about this clone: Germline and genes: mouse. The CDR3 protein is CASSDHRGSNQDTQYF. The DNA read from the CDR3 is TGTGCCAGCAGTGATCACAGGGGGTCTAACCAAGAC. The gene calls are TRBV13-3 and TRBJ2-5, with 8 bases lining up with TRBD1. The CDR3 end falls 4 residues outside the read, so it is completed with the germline J gene. V was pared by 1 base and J by 0 bases, with 4 bases of the junction left unmatched. This CDR3 has 16 amino acids. Per germline, CDR1 NNHDY and CDR2 SYVADS.

The sample holds many counts of this clone. All gene names here are mouse names. The sequence runs out 4 residues before the end of the CDR3; the remainder is reconstructed from the germline J gene. This chain uses TRBV19 with TRBJ2-3, with 8 bases fitting TRBD2. Per germline, CDR1 FNHDT and CDR2 SITEND (reference sequence). The CDR3 consists of 16 residues. The V and J ends lost 2 bases and 0 bases, in that order; junction bases with no gene match: 5. Partial CDR3 DNA: TGTGCCAGCAGTATCGGGGGGGCGCGTAGTGCAGAA. As protein: CASSIGGARSAE. The whole CDR3 sequence reads CASSIGGARSAETLYF. The full variable domain, with the rest looked up from reference TRBV19 and TRBJ2-3, is GGIITQTPKFLIGQEGQKLTLKCQQNFNHDTMYWYRQDSGKGLRLIYYSITENDLQKGDLSEGYDASREKKSSFSLTVTSAQKNEMAVFLCASSIGGARSAETLYFGSGTRLTVL.

This clone was recorded a few times. The genes and germline here are from mouse. The CDR3 end falls 4 residues outside the read, so it is completed with the germline J gene. The V gene is TRBV13-2, the J gene TRBJ2-5; TRBD1 is a possible D gene (6 bases). Per germline, CDR1 NNHNN and CDR2 SYGAGS (reference sequence). The CDR3 covers 15 residues. With 3 bases removed from V and 0 bases from J, the gap between germline ends came to 11 bases. The CDR3 is CASGGDGQNQDTQYF. The covered CDR3 bases are TGTGCCAGCGGTGGCGATGGACAGAACCAAGAC.